Shown below are 26 T cell receptor beta chains from a single sample sequenced in a study of CD8 T cells in Susac syndrome. RNA in amounts of about 0.5 to 1 ug was reverse transcribed with random hexamers. MiXCR, run by TCRdb on the immunoSEQ multiplex PCR reads, gives a single entry per CDR3 protein. The sample records about 120,000 distinct CDR3 sequences, around 94% being singletons. The sequencing sample was made of CD8+ T cells from PBMCs. The receptors stem from a human donor with Susac syndrome.

This clonotype has only a few counts. The chain combines TRBV9 with TRBJ2-3; 8 bases align to TRBD2. Germline V gene sequence: CDR1 SGDLS, CDR2 YYNGEE. The CDR3 is 15 amino acids. J was trimmed by 0 bases and V by 2 bases; bases with no gene match: 2. This CDR3 reads CASSVGGGSTDTQYF. The CDR3 DNA follows: TGTGCCAGCAGCGTTGGCGGGGGGAGCACAGATACGCAGTATTTT.

The genes are TRBV4-2 and TRBJ2-1, with 10 bases that match TRBD2. The V gene's germline CDR1 is LGHNA and CDR2 YNFKEQ. The CDR3 length is 16 residues. With 2 bases clipped from V and 10 bases from J, the junction kept 11 bases outside the gene matches. CDR3 sequence reads: CASSQWWLAGVWEQFF. For the CDR3, the DNA is TGTGCCAGCAGCCAATGGTGGCTAGCGGGAGTGTGGGAGCAGTTCTTC.

This chain connects TRBV20-1 to TRBJ2-7; D ambiguous. V was clipped by 0 bases and J by 5 bases, with 2 bases between them. CDR3 length: 10 residues. Germline values: CDR1 DFQATT, CDR2 SNEGSKA (reference sequence). CDR3 loop: CSARENEQYF. DNA of the CDR3: TGCAGTGCTAGAGAAAACGAGCAGTACTTC.

This sequence joins TRBV4-3 and TRBJ2-7, with 7 bases fitting TRBD2. Per the germline V gene, CDR1 is LGHNA and CDR2 is YSLEER. The CDR3 totals 15 residues. With V trimmed by 2 bases and J by 1 base, 5 bases remained unmatched. The CDR3 loop reads CASSQYVGGSYEQYF. CDR3 coding DNA: TGCGCCAGCAGCCAATATGTGGGAGGGTCCTACGAGCAGTACTTC.

CDR3 amino acids: CASSFGLAGAGELFF. DNA of the CDR3: TGTGCCAGCAGCTTCGGACTAGCGGGGGCAGGGGAGCTGTTTTTT. The V gene is TRBV11-2, the J gene TRBJ2-2, with 13 bases lining up with TRBD2. After removal of 3 bases from V and 8 bases from J, the junction contained 3 bases not matched to a gene. The germline gives CDR1 SGHAT, CDR2 FQNNGV. CDR3 length: 15 residues.

The chain couples TRBV28 to TRBJ1-5; no reliable D call. Germline V lookup: CDR1 MDHEN, CDR2 SYDVKM. The length of the CDR3 is 13 residues. The V end lost 3 bases, the J end lost 2 bases, and 5 bases lay between the germline ends. The CDR3 here is CASSFWGNQPQHF. Here the CDR3 DNA reads TGTGCCAGCAGTTTCTGGGGCAATCAGCCCCAGCATTTT. The full variable domain, with the rest looked up from reference TRBV28 and TRBJ1-5, is DVKVTQSSRYLVKRTGEKVFLECVQDMDHENMFWYRQDPGLGLRLIYFSYDVKMKEKGDIPEGYSVSREKKERFSLILESASTNQTSMYLCASSFWGNQPQHFGDGTRLSIL.

The V call is TRBV24-1, the J call TRBJ2-2; 7 nucleotides align to TRBD1. This CDR3 is built from 15 residues. Germline loops: CDR1 KGHDR, CDR2 SFDVKD. J was trimmed by 0 bases and V by 7 bases; bases with no gene match: 4. This CDR3 reads CATSTGTANTGELFF. CDR3 DNA: TGTGCCACCAGCACCGGGACAGCGAACACCGGGGAGCTGTTTTTT.

This chain connects TRBV18 to TRBJ2-7; 8 bases map to TRBD2. Per the germline V gene, CDR1 is KGHSH and CDR2 is LQKENI. This CDR3 has 15 residues. The V gene end was trimmed by 2 bases and the J gene end by 4 bases; junction bases not matched to a gene: 7. CDR3 in amino acids: CASSPAGAGGYEQYF. CDR3 nucleotides: TGTGCCAGCTCACCAGCAGGGGCGGGGGGATACGAGCAGTACTTC. Full variable domain (outside the CDR3, taken from reference TRBV18 and TRBJ2-7): NAGVMQNPRHLVRRRGQEARLRCSPMKGHSHVYWYRQLPEEGLKFMVYLQKENIIDESGMPKERFSAEFPKEGPSILRIQQVVRGDSAAYFCASSPAGAGGYEQYFGPGTRLTVT.

The V gene is TRBV4-3, the J gene TRBJ2-7, with 7 nucleotides matching TRBD1. J was trimmed by 4 bases and V by 3 bases; bases with no gene match: 18. This CDR3 contains 18 residues. The germline CDR1 and CDR2 sequences are LGHNA and YSLEER. The CDR3 nucleotides read TGCGCCAGCAGCCAGTGGGACAGTTTGGACCAACCGCCTTACGAGCAGTACTTC. Protein: CASSQWDSLDQPPYEQYF.

This chain links TRBV6-4 with TRBJ2-3; TRBD1 is a possible D gene (6 bases). Trimming took off 5 bases at V and 0 bases at J, with 12 bases between the two ends. This CDR3 has 15 residues. Germline V gene sequence: CDR1 MRHNA, CDR2 SNTAGT. The CDR3 bases are TGTGCCAGCAGTCCCGGTCAGGGGAGCACAGATACGCAGTATTTT. This encodes CASSPGQGSTDTQYF.

This chain uses TRBV4-1 with TRBJ2-1; D might be TRBD2 (6 bases). Germline V gene data show CDR1 as MGHRA and CDR2 as YSYEKL. CDR3 length equals 17 residues. The V end was cut by 0 bases, the J end by 0 bases, with 12 bases between. The CDR3 here is CASSQESGESSYNEQFF. The CDR3 nucleotides read TGCGCCAGCAGCCAAGAGTCGGGGGAGAGCTCCTACAATGAGCAGTTCTTC.

The table lists this clonotype with a count of one. This rearrangement joins TRBV4-1 to TRBJ1-5, with D hard to call. V was shortened by 0 bases and J by 7 bases, with 7 bases between the two germline ends. The V gene's germline CDR1 is MGHRA and CDR2 YSYEKL. There are 13 residues in the CDR3. For the CDR3, the DNA is TGCGCCAGCAGCCAAGATGGAGTACAGCCCCAGCATTTT. The encoded protein is CASSQDGVQPQHF.

CDR3 DNA sequence: TGTGCCAGCAGCAAACATTCCGGGACTAGCCTGGAGACCCAGTACTTC. It specifies CASSKHSGTSLETQYF. The genes are TRBV7-3 and TRBJ2-5, with TRBD2 identical over 9 bases. Germline V gene sequence: CDR1 SGHTA, CDR2 FQGTGA. The J segment lost 5 bases and the V segment lost 5 bases, leaving 12 bases of the junction unmatched. The CDR3 is 16 residues long.

The J gene is TRBJ2-7, the V gene TRBV10-3; D might be TRBD1 or TRBD2, each matching 5 bases. CDR3 size: 15 residues. The V end was cut by 6 bases, the J end by 1 base, with 16 bases between. Germline CDR1 ENHRY, CDR2 SYGVKD. The DNA of the CDR3 is TGTGCCATCAGAGATCCGGGGCGCCTTTCCTACGAGCAGTACTTC. Translated: CAIRDPGRLSYEQYF.

The genes are TRBV3-1 and TRBJ2-5; TRBD1 or TRBD2 may be the D gene (5 bases each). V was clipped by 5 bases and J by 4 bases, with 17 bases between them. The germline V gene has CDR1 LGHDT and CDR2 YNNKEL (reference sequence). This CDR3 is built from 15 residues. CDR3 DNA: TGTGCCAGCAGCTTAGAACTAGGGGACGGAGAGACCCAGTACTTC. Translation: CASSLELGDGETQYF.

This chain connects TRBV20-1 to TRBJ1-5; the match to TRBD1 covers 9 bases. CDR3 length: 15 amino acids. Per the germline V gene, CDR1 is DFQATT and CDR2 is SNEGSKA (reference sequence). Germline trimming cut 1 base from V and 7 bases from J; bases unmatched to any gene: 8. DNA of the CDR3: TGCAGTGCTAGAGTAGGGACAGGGTGGAACCAGCCCCAGCATTTT. Its protein product is CSARVGTGWNQPQHF.

The chain recombines TRBV5-6 with TRBJ2-5, with a tentative D call TRBD1 (5 bases). CDR3 size: 14 residues. Germline CDR1 and CDR2: SGHDT and YYEEEE. V dropped 4 bases and J dropped 1 base, with 11 bases sitting between them. The CDR3 nucleotides read TGTGCCAGCAGCCCCCAGGGTCTCCAAGAGACCCAGTACTTC. Encoded protein: CASSPQGLQETQYF. The entire variable domain, with the rest obtained from reference TRBV5-6 and TRBJ2-5, is as follows: DAGVTQSPTHLIKTRGQQVTLRCSPKSGHDTVSWYQQALGQGPQFIFQYYEEEERQRGNFPDRFSGHQFPNYSSELNVNALLLGDSALYLCASSPQGLQETQYFGPGTRLLVL.

The gene calls are TRBV3-1 and TRBJ2-7; D is perhaps TRBD1 (5 bases). With 0 bases removed from V and 5 bases from J, the gap between germline ends came to 14 bases. The CDR3 sequence is 15 residues long. The germline V gene encodes CDR1 LGHDT and CDR2 YNNKEL (reference sequence). CDR3 sequence (DNA): TGTGCCAGCAGCCAAGACCGCAGGGTGGGCCACGAGCAGTACTTC. It codes for CASSQDRRVGHEQYF.

CDR3 protein: CASSIGTAYNEQFF. Here the CDR3 DNA reads TGTGCCAGCAGTATCGGGACGGCGTACAATGAGCAGTTCTTC. The chain has TRBV27 and TRBJ2-1; the D gene could be TRBD1 or TRBD2 (5 bases each). The CDR3 loop spans 14 amino acids. Germline V gene lookup returns CDR1 MNHEY and CDR2 SMNVEV (reference sequence). V was pared by 5 bases and J by 4 bases, with 12 bases between.

The chain combines TRBV3-1 with TRBJ2-7; D is possibly TRBD1 or TRBD2 (6 bases each). V lost 4 bases to trimming and J lost 2 bases, with 15 bases between them. This CDR3 contains 15 residues. From germline, CDR1 is LGHDT and CDR2 YNNKEL (reference sequence). The CDR3: CASSPLRGEAYEQYF. CDR3 DNA: TGTGCCAGCAGCCCCCTAAGGGGGGAAGCCTACGAGCAGTACTTC.

V and J are TRBV6-1 and TRBJ2-5; D uncertain. V shed 2 bases and J shed 3 bases, with 7 bases lying between them. The CDR3 covers 13 residues. Germline lookup yields CDR1 MNHNS and CDR2 SASEGT. CDR3 protein: CASSEWEEETQYF. The DNA of the CDR3 is TGTGCCAGCAGTGAATGGGAAGAAGAGACCCAGTACTTC.

The rearrangement joins TRBV20-1 to TRBJ2-5, with 8 positions matching TRBD2. V trimming: 4 bases; J trimming: 5 bases; junction bases outside the gene matches: 6. CDR1 and CDR2 from the germline V gene are DFQATT and SNEGSKA (reference sequence). The CDR3 contains 13 residues. The CDR3, as DNA: TGCAGTGCTACGGGACTAGATGGCGAGACCCAGTACTTC. Amino acid sequence: CSATGLDGETQYF.

The chain joins TRBV5-8 to TRBJ1-5, with D perhaps TRBD1 (5 bases). The CDR3 contains 11 residues. Trimming took 4 bases from V and 11 from J, leaving 10 bases between them. Germline-derived CDR1 and CDR2 are SGHTS and YDEGEE. Written as DNA, the CDR3 is TGTGCCAGCAGCCCGGCGGGGGCCCAGCATTTT. Translated, it gives CASSPAGAQHF. The variable domain in full, with the rest retrieved from reference TRBV5-8 and TRBJ1-5, is EAGVTQSPTHLIKTRGQQATLRCSPISGHTSVYWYQQALGLGLQFLLWYDEGEERNRGNFPPRFSGRQFPNYSSELNVNALELEDSALYLCASSPAGAQHFGDGTRLSIL.

This chain connects TRBV12-3 or TRBV12-4 to TRBJ2-1; D is possibly TRBD1 or TRBD2 (5 bases each). Trimming took 6 bases from V and 4 from J, leaving 16 bases between them. There are 15 residues in the CDR3. The CDR3 sequence is CASSVLGTEYNEQFF. The DNA for the CDR3 is TGTGCCAGCAGCGTCCTGGGGACGGAATACAATGAGCAGTTCTTC.

The genes are TRBV7-2 and TRBJ2-7, with D unresolved. The CDR3 has 14 residues. Per germline, CDR1 SGHTA and CDR2 FQGNSA. Trimming took 1 base from V and 0 from J, leaving 7 bases between them. CDR3 protein: CASSLVTDSYEQYF. DNA of the CDR3: TGTGCCAGCAGCTTAGTTACAGACTCCTACGAGCAGTACTTC.

The rearrangement joins TRBV11-2 to TRBJ2-1; D remains unclear. V gave up 3 bases and J gave up 9 bases, with 15 bases separating them. This CDR3 has 14 amino acids. The V gene's germline CDR1 is SGHAT and CDR2 FQNNGV. The CDR3 sequence is CASSFPPRPGEQFF. CDR3 DNA sequence: TGTGCCAGCAGCTTTCCCCCCCGCCCGGGTGAGCAGTTCTTC.